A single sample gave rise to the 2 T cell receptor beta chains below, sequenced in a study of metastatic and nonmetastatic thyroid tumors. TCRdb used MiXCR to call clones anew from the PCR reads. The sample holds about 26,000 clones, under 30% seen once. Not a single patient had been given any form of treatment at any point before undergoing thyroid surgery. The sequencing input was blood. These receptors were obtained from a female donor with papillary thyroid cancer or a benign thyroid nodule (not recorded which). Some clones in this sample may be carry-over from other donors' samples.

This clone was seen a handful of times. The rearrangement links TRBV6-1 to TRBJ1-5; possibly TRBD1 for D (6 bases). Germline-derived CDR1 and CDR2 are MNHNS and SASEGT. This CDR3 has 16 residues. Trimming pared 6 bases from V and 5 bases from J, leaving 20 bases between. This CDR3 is CASRYRAGVAYQPQHF. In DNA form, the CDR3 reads TGTGCCAGCAGGTATCGGGCAGGGGTCGCCTATCAGCCCCAGCATTTT.

The CDR3 nucleotides are TGTGCCAGCAGTGAATGGGGGGACCCCACCTCCAATGAGCAGTTCTTC. Amino acid sequence: CASSEWGDPTSNEQFF. The chain combines TRBV2 with TRBJ2-1; tentative D call: TRBD2 (6 bases). Trimming took off 2 bases at V and 6 bases at J, with 17 bases between the two ends. Germline CDR1 SNHLY, CDR2 FYNNEI. This CDR3 spans 16 amino acids.